This entry features one T cell receptor beta chain sequence. Its binding antigen is unknown. No much larger clonotype is one base removed from it; base qualities were not supplied. The data were taken from a study of blood T cell repertoires in COVID-19 (dated by TCRdb to 2018 to 2021). With regard to the full study: Collaborator samples came from the United States, Italy and Spain and covered acute and convalescent phases of COVID-19. The prospective study material was composed of cDNA or gDNA derived from T cells, B-cell-depleted T cells, or PBMCs. Subjects who had been exposed to COVID-19, were actively infected with it, or had recovered from it provided the deeply sampled blood TCRbeta repertoires that made up the dataset. The repertoires were made available in a free public database intended to serve as a resource for research on the immune response to SARS-CoV-2. Samples were obtained from the ongoing ImmuneRACE study (first 160 participants) and from 1,254 subjects provided by 6 global collaborators. Nearly every sample came with metadata listing a de-identified subject ID, COVID-19 status, age in years and sex. HLA class I and class II types, where available, came from metadata supplied by the sample provider rather than from assay-based typing. Paper-wide results and their limitations: The quantity of clinical and demographic metadata differed by source and by participant and was supplied without curation.

The immunoSEQ Assay, a bias-controlled multiplex PCR, was used to amplify TCRbeta CDR3 regions from genomic DNA. The authors processed their data as follows. Within the assay, amplification of reference gene primers was used to estimate how many nucleated cells each sample contained. To quantify the absolute abundance of each unique TCRbeta CDR3 rearrangement, sequence reads were collapsed and filtered. Productive Simpson clonality was computed per sample as the square root of Simpson's diversity index over productive rearrangements. In its TCRdb copy, this immuneACCESS table keeps in-frame sequences only and misses some clones. Where compared with another copy, unresolved V genes explain less than half of these, and the others have no known cause. Clone size and the V and J calls come from that table; the DNA yielded D and trimming. The sample table records approximately 120,000 clones; roughly 83% of these occur just once. About 5.4% of the sample belongs to the ten largest clones.

Each collaborating institution followed its own protocols to collect whole blood in K2EDTA tubes. For TCRbeta analysis, collaborators shipped samples as frozen whole blood, isolated PBMCs, or DNA extracted from either of those sample types. The germline V gene gives CDR1 as SGHDT and CDR2 as YYEEEE. At the junction V is shortened by 4 bases and J by 4 bases; bases outside the gene matches: 1. Inclusive of the bounding cysteine and phenylalanine, the CDR3 is 12 residues long. Of all the DNA, just the CDR3 is kept, 36 bases in frame from base 1. Sequencing was done on a sample of peripheral blood. This sequence uses TRBV5-6 and TRBJ1-1; the central 7 bases match TRBD1. The clonotype originates from a human donor in a cohort sampled during active COVID-19. The nucleotides are TGTGCCAGCAGCGCAGGGGGCACTGAAGCTTTCTTT. It is translated as CASSAGGTEAFF.